This TCR beta chain was captured in a study of shared clonotypes between healthy human individuals. About the study: CD4 naive cells filled three plates per donor, CD4 memory three, CD8 naive two and CD8 memory one. Overall study findings and caveats: Larger richness was generally estimated for naive than memory subsets. When naive CD4 clonotypes were compared across a few donors, about 4.8% were shared. Among donors, clonotype sharing was expected to be affected by sequencing depth.

Sequencing was performed with immunoSEQ multiplex PCR; in TCRdb, only in-frame clones are kept and a portion is missing. The table has roughly 500,000 clones, about 95% seen once. Germline loops: CDR1 SQVTM, CDR2 ANQGSEA. This CDR3 comprises 13 residues. With V trimmed by 6 bases and J by 5 bases, 1 base remained unmatched. Comment on this clone: Its target is not known.

The clonotype originates from a woman aged 25 to 39 in good health. V usage is TRBV29-1 and J usage is TRBJ1-4; TRBD1 aligns across 12 bases. The source material was naive CD4+ T cells sorted from blood. Subset denoted: CD45RA+ positively selected. The CDR3 DNA reads TGCAGCGTCGGGACAGGGGGCAATGAAAAACTGTTTTTT. Its protein is CSVGTGGNEKLFF.